These 17 T cell receptor beta chains share one sample of origin, sequenced in a study of T cell repertoires in cytomegalovirus infection. One entry per CDR3 protein, called by TCRdb with MiXCR from the reads. The sample consists of 75,000 to 100,000 distinct CDR3 sequences, 25% to 30% of them appearing once. No antigen is known for these receptors. The sequenced sample was CD8+ T cells from cultured PBMCs, obtained from culture after CMV antigen stimulation. These receptors were obtained from a human donor in good health (CMV status not recorded). Some clones in this sample may be carry-over from other donors' samples.

The chain carries TRBV13 and TRBJ2-7; a possible D gene is TRBD1 (6 bases). V was shortened by 3 bases and J by 6 bases, with 12 bases between the two germline ends. This CDR3 is 13 amino acids long. Looked up from germline, CDR1 is PRHDT and CDR2 is FYEKMQ (reference sequence). For the CDR3, the DNA is TGTGCCAGCAGCTTGGGGGCTCCTGGCGAGCAGTACTTC. It is translated as CASSLGAPGEQYF.

This clonotype has a count of ten or more. The chain has TRBV20-1 and TRBJ2-7, with D perhaps TRBD2 (7 bases). V gave up 4 bases and J gave up 2 bases, with 12 bases separating them. Germline loops: CDR1 DFQATT, CDR2 SNEGSKA (reference sequence). There are 13 residues in the CDR3. This chain's CDR3 is CSAKGGTPYEQYF. DNA for the CDR3: TGCAGTGCTAAGGGGGGGACCCCCTACGAGCAGTACTTC.

This clonotype showed up just once. The chain carries TRBV4-2 and TRBJ1-2, with D possibly TRBD1 on 5 matching bases. The germline V gene has CDR1 LGHNA and CDR2 YNFKEQ. The CDR3 consists of 14 residues. Trimming cost V 1 base and J 4 bases, with 10 bases left between them. The CDR3 loop is CASSQGAGSYGYTF. Written as DNA, the CDR3 is TGTGCCAGCAGCCAAGGCGCAGGGTCCTATGGCTACACCTTC.

This clonotype occurred a few times. The chain couples TRBV5-6 to TRBJ2-1; D might be TRBD1 (6 bases). Germline lookup yields CDR1 SGHDT and CDR2 YYEEEE. Trimming cost V 2 bases and J 7 bases, with 7 bases left between them. This CDR3 contains 12 residues. As DNA, the CDR3 is TGTGCCAGCAGCTTCACAGGGAATGAGCAGTTCTTC. This sequence encodes CASSFTGNEQFF. The whole variable domain, remainder taken from reference TRBV5-6 and TRBJ2-1, is DAGVTQSPTHLIKTRGQQVTLRCSPKSGHDTVSWYQQALGQGPQFIFQYYEEEERQRGNFPDRFSGHQFPNYSSELNVNALLLGDSALYLCASSFTGNEQFFGPGTRLTVL.

This clonotype was recorded at least ten times. This chain links TRBV28 with TRBJ1-2; no clear D gene. The CDR3 length is 14 residues. Looked up from germline, CDR1 is MDHEN and CDR2 is SYDVKM. Trimming cost V 8 bases and J 3 bases, with 16 bases left between them. CDR3 loop: CASEVGSGHYGYTF. The CDR3 coding sequence is TGTGCCAGCGAAGTAGGGTCGGGTCACTATGGCTACACCTTC.

The J gene is TRBJ2-1, the V gene TRBV24-1; no definite D call. The CDR3 is made up of 13 amino acids. CDR1 KGHDR and CDR2 SFDVKD come from the germline V gene. Trimming took 5 bases from V and 5 from J, leaving 9 bases between them. CDR3 DNA: TGTGCCACCAGTGTTAACCTGGACAATGAGCAGTTCTTC. Translation gives CATSVNLDNEQFF.

V and J are TRBV12-3 or TRBV12-4 and TRBJ2-1; tentatively, D is TRBD2 (6 bases). The CDR3 contains 17 residues. The V gene lost 6 bases and the J gene lost 4 bases, with 22 bases spanning the gap. The DNA of the CDR3 is TGTGCCAGCAGCTCAGCGGGCGTACTAGGCGGATACAATGAGCAGTTCTTC. As protein: CASSSAGVLGGYNEQFF.

The chain recombines TRBV6-5 with TRBJ2-7; a possible D gene is TRBD1 (6 bases). The V end was cut by 4 bases, the J end by 2 bases, with 9 bases between. Germline-derived CDR1 and CDR2 are MNHEY and SVGAGI. The CDR3 is made up of 13 amino acids. DNA of the CDR3: TGTGCCAGCAGTTGGGGACACCCCTACGAGCAGTACTTC. Its translation: CASSWGHPYEQYF.

This clonotype was seen a few times. The chain joins TRBV5-1 to TRBJ1-6; weak D call: TRBD1 (5 bases). The CDR3 totals 16 residues. The V end lost 4 bases, the J end lost 1 base, and 12 bases lay between the germline ends. Germline V gene sequence: CDR1 SGHRS, CDR2 YFSETQ. The CDR3 reads CASSSGAGSYNSPLHF. DNA for the CDR3: TGCGCCAGCAGCAGCGGGGCGGGATCCTATAATTCACCCCTCCACTTT.

This clonotype was counted only a few times. This rearrangement joins TRBV19 to TRBJ2-7; tentatively, D is TRBD2 (6 bases). Trimming cost V 3 bases and J 3 bases, with 15 bases left between them. Germline V gives CDR1 LNHDA, CDR2 SQIVND (reference sequence). This CDR3 has 15 amino acids. The CDR3 here is CASSISTGDYYEQYF. DNA of the CDR3: TGTGCCAGTAGTATCTCTACGGGGGATTACTACGAGCAGTACTTC.

This clonotype was seen a handful of times. This chain links TRBV19 with TRBJ1-2; 9 nucleotides line up with TRBD1. This CDR3 has 14 amino acids. J gave up 4 bases and V 7 bases, and 7 bases lay outside the gene matches. Germline V gene data show CDR1 as LNHDA and CDR2 as SQIVND (reference sequence). The chain's CDR3 is CASTFTGGGYGYTF. DNA of the CDR3: TGTGCCAGTACCTTTACAGGGGGCGGCTATGGCTACACCTTC.

The chain employs TRBV9 and TRBJ2-1; 15 positions agree with TRBD2. The trim removed 4 bases at V and 9 bases at J, leaving 5 bases unmatched. Germline values: CDR1 SGDLS, CDR2 YYNGEE. The CDR3 spans 15 residues. Here the CDR3 reads CASSSGTSGGLEQFF. The CDR3 region has the DNA TGTGCCAGCAGCTCGGGGACTAGCGGGGGGCTTGAGCAGTTCTTC.

The chain couples TRBV28 to TRBJ1-2, with D possibly TRBD1 on 6 matching bases. V dropped 6 bases and J dropped 1 base, with 12 bases sitting between them. The CDR3 totals 14 residues. CDR1 is MDHEN, CDR2 SYDVKM, per germline. The CDR3, as DNA: TGTGCCAGCAGCCTACTGGACAGTAACTATGGCTACACCTTC. This translates into CASSLLDSNYGYTF.

Only a few counts were recorded for this clonotype. This sequence joins TRBV7-9 and TRBJ2-7; D might be TRBD1 (6 bases). CDR1 is SEHNR and CDR2 is FQNEAQ in the germline V gene (reference sequence). CDR3 length equals 17 residues. Trimming shortened V by 1 base and J by 4 bases, and 20 bases separated the two germline ends. The CDR3 loop reads CASSLGALDPQGYEQYF. DNA of the CDR3: TGTGCCAGCAGCTTAGGAGCTCTGGACCCCCAGGGGTACGAGCAGTACTTC.

This clonotype turned up a few times. V is TRBV6-1 and J is TRBJ2-3; D remains ambiguous. The CDR3 is made up of 13 amino acids. Germline lookup yields CDR1 MNHNS and CDR2 SASEGT. Trimming left V 10 bases short and J 5 bases short, with 16 bases between. CDR3 region: CATSLPSKDTQYF. CDR3 DNA: TGTGCCACCTCTCTCCCCTCCAAAGATACGCAGTATTTT.

J is TRBJ2-2 and V is TRBV20-1; D unresolved. This CDR3 spans 13 amino acids. CDR1 DFQATT and CDR2 SNEGSKA come from the germline V gene (reference sequence). Between the trimmed V and J ends, which lost 6 bases and 0 bases, there was a span of 8 bases. The CDR3, as DNA: TGCAGTGCGAGGCAGGCGAACACCGGGGAGCTGTTTTTT. Protein product: CSARQANTGELFF.

In its sample, this clonotype was seen a few times. This chain joins TRBV7-8 and TRBJ2-3; 8 nucleotides line up with TRBD1. The V segment lost 4 bases and the J segment 0 bases; nucleotides outside the gene matches: 6. Germline loops: CDR1 SGHVS, CDR2 FQNEAQ. The CDR3 consists of 16 residues. The DNA of the CDR3 is TGTGCCAGCAGCTCCCCGACAGGGGAAAGCACAGATACGCAGTATTTT. It specifies CASSSPTGESTDTQYF.